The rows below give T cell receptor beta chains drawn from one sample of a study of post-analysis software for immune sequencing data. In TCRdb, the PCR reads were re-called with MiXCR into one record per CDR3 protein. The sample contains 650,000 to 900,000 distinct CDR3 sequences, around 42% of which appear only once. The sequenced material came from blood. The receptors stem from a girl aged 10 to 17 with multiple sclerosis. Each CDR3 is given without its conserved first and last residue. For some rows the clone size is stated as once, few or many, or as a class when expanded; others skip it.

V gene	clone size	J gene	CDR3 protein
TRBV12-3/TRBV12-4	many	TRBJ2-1	ASRTGVGSFNEQF
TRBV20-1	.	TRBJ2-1	SASVGRAGNEQF
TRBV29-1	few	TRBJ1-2	SVGGHGAYYGYT
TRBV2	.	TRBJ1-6	ASMGLDRLSSYNSPLH
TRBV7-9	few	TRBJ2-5	ASSQAWGTSQETQY
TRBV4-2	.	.	ASSQEAGTRGEQY
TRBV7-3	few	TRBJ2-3	ASSSGTSLTDTQY
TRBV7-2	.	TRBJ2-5	ASSLGAARSQY
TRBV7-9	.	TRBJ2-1	ASFRGGLAGVEAYNEQF
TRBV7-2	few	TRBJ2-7	ASSFGLVGYEQY
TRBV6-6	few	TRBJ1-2	ANSYVREDDGYT
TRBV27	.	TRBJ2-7	ASSLGGLPAYEQY
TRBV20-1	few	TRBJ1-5	SARGGGSNQPQH
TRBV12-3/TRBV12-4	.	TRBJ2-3	ASSLLADDTQY